This T cell receptor (beta chain) came from a study of control samples from healthy donors and cancer patients. Assay: immunoSEQ multiplex PCR; the TCRdb copy retains only in-frame clones and omits some. The sample comprises about 75,000 clones, roughly 92% of which are singletons, and roughly 6.2% rests with the top ten. V lost 5 bases and J 4 bases, leaving 15 bases between the germline ends. CDR1 is SEHNR, CDR2 FQNEAQ, per germline (reference sequence). The CDR3 sequence is 15 residues long. The chain combines TRBV7-9 with TRBJ1-5; possibly TRBD1 for D (5 bases). This clonotype was obtained from a woman between 40 and 55 years old in good health. The sequenced sample consisted of blood. The CDR3 DNA is TGTGCCAGCAGCCACTCCGGGACGGATAATCAGCCCCAGCATTTT. The encoded protein is CASSHSGTDNQPQHF.